The rows below give T cell receptor beta chains drawn from one sample of a study of OX40 agonist ivuxolimab in advanced cancers. Sequencing used immunoSEQ multiplex PCR; TCRdb keeps in-frame clones, though not all of them. The sample has about 130,000 clones, roughly 91% seen once. Sequences were derived from CD4+ or CD8+ T cells sorted from blood, sampled in a trial of the OX40 agonist ivuxolimab. Receptors were obtained from an adult with an advanced solid tumor such as melanoma, head and neck, liver or kidney cancer. CDR3s include the opening cysteine and the closing phenylalanine or tryptophan. D genes are given only for firm matches. The size of a clone is reported for some rows only, either as once, few or many, or as a class for expanded clones.

clone_size	v_call	d_call	j_call	cdr3_aa	cdr3_nt
NA	TRBV5-1	NA	TRBJ2-7	CASSFLRDSGEQYF	TGCGCCAGCAGCTTCCTCAGGGACTCGGGGGAGCAGTACTTC
NA	TRBV6-1	NA	TRBJ2-3	CASSTGTTQYF	TGTGCCAGCAGTACCGGGACTACGCAGTATTTT
NA	TRBV28	TRBD1	TRBJ1-1	CASSLSFTQTGDTEAFF	TGTGCCAGCAGTTTATCTTTCACACAAACAGGGGACACTGAAGCTTTCTTT
NA	TRBV18	TRBD1	TRBJ1-4	CASSPQGAYEKLFF	TGTGCCAGCTCACCTCAGGGGGCTTATGAAAAACTGTTTTTT
once	TRBV5-5	TRBD1	TRBJ1-2	CASSFGQGVVYGYTF	TGTGCCAGCAGCTTTGGACAGGGGGTTGTGTATGGCTACACCTTC
NA	TRBV7-8	NA	TRBJ1-5	CASSLGQGSFVAQHF	TGTGCCAGCAGCTTAGGGCAGGGCTCCTTTGTGGCCCAGCATTTT
NA	TRBV11-2	TRBD1	TRBJ1-3	CASSLYGTGSSGNTIYF	TGTGCCAGCAGCTTATACGGGACAGGGAGCTCTGGAAACACCATATATTTT
NA	TRBV10-3	NA	TRBJ2-7	CAISDDGVSYEQYF	TGTGCCATCAGTGATGATGGGGTCTCGTACGAGCAGTACTTC
NA	TRBV11-2	NA	TRBJ1-6	CASSPIGPWDSPLHF	TGTGCCAGCAGCCCCATCGGGCCTTGGGATTCACCCCTCCACTTT
NA	TRBV28	TRBD2	TRBJ2-5	CASSFRLAEETQYF	TGTGCCAGCAGTTTTAGACTAGCGGAAGAGACCCAGTACTTC
NA	TRBV11-2	NA	TRBJ1-3	CASSPRTGNTIYF	TGTGCCAGCAGCCCCCGAACTGGAAACACCATATATTTT
NA	TRBV28	TRBD2	TRBJ2-7	CASSSLGTSGRSLNEQYF	TGTGCCAGCAGTTCCCTCGGGACTAGCGGGAGGTCCCTCAACGAGCAGTACTTC
once	TRBV29-1	TRBD1	TRBJ2-7	CSVRTGQGEQYF	TGCAGCGTAAGGACAGGGCAGGGCGAGCAGTACTTC